The clone carrying this T cell receptor beta chain was recorded at least ten times. One entry per CDR3 protein, called by TCRdb with MiXCR from the 5' RACE reads. Here the sample spans some 140,000 distinct CDR3 sequences, approximately 10% being singletons. These data belong to a study of CD8 T cells in ankylosing spondylitis. The CDR3 consists of 15 residues. CDR1 MNHNS and CDR2 SASEGT come from the germline V gene. V shed 4 bases and J 0 bases; nucleotides not matched to a gene: 4. The sequence came from a female donor with ankylosing spondylitis or in good health (not recorded which). V and J are TRBV6-1 and TRBJ2-3, with TRBD1 identical over 7 bases. Sequences were obtained from blood, either unsorted or a sorted T cell fraction (not recorded which). CDR3 DNA: TGTGCCAGCAGTGGGACAGGAACTAGCACAGATACGCAGTATTTT. It is translated as CASSGTGTSTDTQYF.